This T cell receptor beta chain was identified in a study of T cell repertoires in aging, cancer and after chemotherapy (dated by TCRdb to the late 2010s). With respect to the entire study: The donors fell into six age groups ranging from 30 or younger to 70 or older, and each group had at least three individuals. To examine immunoaging and T cell reconstitution after chemotherapy, the study profiled TCR beta repertoires in peripheral blood from healthy donors and cancer patients. The full dataset contained several million TCR reads. A cohort of more than 200 cancer patients (approximately 91 with hematological and around 130 with solid cancers) was assembled, and 95 to 100 healthy donors were included as a reference group. In the solid tumor group, paired pre- and post-chemotherapy samples were obtained from brain tumor (glioblastoma) patients receiving temozolomide-based therapy.

Measured from the cysteine to the phenylalanine, the CDR3 is 15 residues long. Only the CDR3 region is kept as DNA, spanning 45 bases read in frame from base 1. The germline V gene (reference sequence) sets CDR1 to SGHNT and CDR2 to YYREEE. Trimming costs V 5 bases and J 4 bases, and their ends lie 17 bases apart. Rearranged TRB sequences spanning V, D and J segments were amplified in a multiplex touch-down PCR with a mixed TRB-A/B primer pool. Illumina adapters and sample indices were added to the amplicons in two consecutive PCR reactions performed with Phusion HS II polymerase. Amplicons were gel-purified using the NucleoSpin Gel and PCR Clean-up kit and were subsequently checked with Qubit and an Agilent 2100 Bioanalyzer. Libraries were sequenced on an Illumina MiSeq using 600-cycle, single-indexed, paired-end runs. On the authors' methods: MiXCR versions 2.12 and 3.0.5 were used to process the TRB sequences. Each unique CDR3 nucleotide sequence counted as one clone, and only productive sequences with at least two reads were retained. Shannon diversity, evenness, clonality (one minus evenness), and alpha-parameterized diversity profiles from alpha 0 to 5 were included as repertoire metrics. The IGoR algorithm was used to calculate generation probabilities of clones in the paired pre- and post-chemotherapy samples. Using fastp trimming at Q25 and MiXCR clonotype assembly, TCRdb reanalyzed the public sequencing data and kept in-frame beta chains. Identical CDR3 proteins give one entry, which carries the most common genes and DNA. Clone size and V and J calls follow TCRdb, not the original study. The sample profile shows hundreds of distinct CDR3 sequences; more than 15% of them were found once. The top ten clones comprise less than 25% of the sample.

Broader findings and caveats from the paper: According to the authors, the repertoire data do not allow conclusions to be drawn about immunological memory after chemotherapy. In both cancer cohorts, the median generation probability rose over the chemotherapy interval, which suggests that the repertoire was reconstituted through rebound thymic output. Untreated patients with hematological or solid cancers showed significantly lower blood TCR diversity and higher clonality than age-matched healthy donors. In healthy donors, the drop in TCR diversity with age came mainly from a loss of richness, whereas in cancer patients a loss of evenness also played a part.

Genomic DNA extracted from peripheral blood, rather than sorted cells or RNA, was used as the source for amplification of TCR beta rearrangements. By how much of the sample it makes up, this clonotype is large (0.1 to 1%). It has no known antigen specificity. Base qualities were left out, and no much larger clone turns up one base away. The origin of this receptor is a human donor with a solid tumor. Specimen: blood. The sequence is built from TRBV5-4 and TRBJ2-3, with TRBD2 perhaps the D gene, on 5 matching bases. The sequenced DNA: TGTGCCAGCAGAGTTAGGGTTAACGGGGCAGATACGCAGTATTTT. This gives the protein CASRVRVNGADTQYF.